A selection of T cell receptor beta chains follows, all from one sample in a study of blood T cell repertoires in COVID-19. Clones were read by immunoSEQ multiplex PCR, and TCRdb kept only the in-frame ones, dropping some. This sample has approximately 200,000 clones, with 75% to 90% found just once. The specimen was PBMCs or T cells enriched from blood (not recorded which). These receptors were obtained from a woman aged 18 to 35 in a cohort exposed to, infected with or recovered from COVID-19 (not recorded which). CDR3s include the opening cysteine and the closing phenylalanine or tryptophan. The D gene is left open where the match is weak.

TRBJ1-1 | . | 13 | TRBV5-6 | CASSSGVGTEAFF
TRBJ2-7 | TRBD2 | 14 | TRBV28 | CASSPAGRRGEQYF
TRBJ2-2 | TRBD2 | 16 | TRBV5-1 | CASSFLSGMDTGELFF
TRBJ2-7 | TRBD2 | 14 | TRBV3-1/TRBV3-2 | CASSAGLASYEQYF
TRBJ1-5 | . | 13 | TRBV7-6 | CASSLNSNQPQHF
TRBJ1-6 | TRBD1 | 15 | TRBV11-1 | CASSSTGTGDSPLHF
TRBJ2-7 | TRBD1 | 15 | TRBV3-1/TRBV3-2 | CASSQFGTDFYEQYF
TRBJ2-2 | TRBD2 | 18 | TRBV9 | CASSVAPSGFANTGELFF
TRBJ2-1 | . | 15 | TRBV10-3 | CAIKSGGGHPNEQFF
TRBJ1-2 | . | 12 | TRBV7-9 | CASSVQGRGYTF
TRBJ2-2 | TRBD1 | 15 | TRBV7-6 | CASRKDRGGTGELFF
TRBJ2-1 | . | 15 | TRBV3-1/TRBV3-2 | CASSQGSGSYNEQFF
TRBJ1-4 | . | 16 | TRBV28 | CASSLFETGLNEKLFF
TRBJ1-2 | . | 15 | TRBV30 | CAWSVRGGAFRGYTF
TRBJ1-3 | . | 17 | TRBV10-3 | CAISEGPGVGAGNTIYF
TRBJ2-7 | TRBD1 | 14 | TRBV19 | CASSPGTGGYEQYF
TRBJ2-1 | . | 12 | TRBV29-1 | CSVEGSSNEQFF
TRBJ1-4 | . | 16 | TRBV5-1 | CASSLDRNSPNEKLFF
TRBJ2-7 | TRBD1 | 12 | TRBV2 | CASSQQGYEQYF
TRBJ1-2 | . | 14 | TRBV28 | CASNLPDSSYGYTF
TRBJ1-2 | TRBD1 | 15 | TRBV28 | CASSTTGTGEKGYTF
TRBJ1-1 | TRBD1 | 15 | TRBV7-9 | CASGTTEGAQTEAFF
TRBJ1-3 | . | 14 | TRBV6-5 | CATAGVRSGNTIYF
TRBJ2-4 | TRBD2 | 20 | TRBV19 | CASSIRVAGGTFYEKNIQYF
TRBJ1-1 | . | 14 | TRBV19 | CASSRSGMNTEAFF
TRBJ2-7 | TRBD2 | 16 | TRBV9 | CASSPSWGGRTYEQYF
TRBJ1-1 | . | 14 | TRBV6-5 | CASSYSIHRGEAFF
TRBJ1-2 | . | 12 | TRBV30 | CAWSSGQYGYTF
TRBJ2-1 | . | 19 | TRBV18 | CASSPGLSRGTQPYNEQFF
TRBJ2-4 | . | 16 | TRBV28 | CASSLDARVAKNIQYF
TRBJ2-5 | . | 15 | TRBV3-1/TRBV3-2 | CASSQDRPGEETQYF
TRBJ1-2 | . | 16 | TRBV15 | CATSRDRWGDNYGYTF
TRBJ1-2 | . | 12 | TRBV28 | CASSSQGDGYTF
TRBJ1-4 | . | 16 | TRBV9 | CASSVAGGGGGEKLFF
TRBJ2-1 | TRBD2 | 16 | TRBV18 | CASSNPTSGSYNEQFF
TRBJ1-1 | . | 14 | TRBV28 | CASSDRNSNTEAFF
TRBJ1-1 | TRBD1 | 15 | TRBV7-2 | CASSKQGAGNTEAFF
TRBJ1-1 | TRBD1 | 13 | TRBV11-2 | CASSLRTGSEAFF
TRBJ1-1 | TRBD1 | 15 | TRBV7-9 | CASSSGTGVNTEAFF
TRBJ2-2 | . | 14 | TRBV24-1 | CATSEGASTGELFF
TRBJ2-3 | . | 15 | TRBV6-5 | CASSSGRVGADTQYF
TRBJ2-7 | . | 15 | TRBV2 | CASKPGGGSSYEQYF
TRBJ1-4 | . | 13 | TRBV28 | CASMDRGNEKLFF
TRBJ1-4 | TRBD1 | 14 | TRBV6-6 | CASRPRTGGEKLFF
TRBJ1-1 | . | 16 | TRBV28 | CASSAPFGQGNTEAFF
TRBJ2-7 | TRBD2 | 15 | TRBV5-1 | CASSFLAGGPNEQYF
TRBJ1-1 | . | 14 | TRBV27 | CASSSKGRGTEAFF
TRBJ2-2 | . | 14 | TRBV5-4 | CASSLVRGSGELFF
TRBJ1-2 | . | 12 | TRBV2 | CASSEAGYGYTF
TRBJ1-1 | TRBD1 | 15 | TRBV7-9 | CASSPRQGGNTEAFF
TRBJ2-1 | TRBD2 | 17 | TRBV27 | CASSPDTAGVDPNEQFF
TRBJ1-2 | TRBD1 | 14 | TRBV5-1 | CASSSRDRGFGYTF